What follows is one TCR beta chain and its context. Its specificity is unknown. The CDR3 consists of 13 residues. V lost 5 bases, J lost 3 bases, and 11 bases lay in between. Per germline, CDR1 MNHNS and CDR2 SASEGT. This sample was taken from a study of T cells in Graves' hyperthyroidism and ophthalmopathy. For the study at large: At initial diagnosis, before any treatment had begun, peripheral blood was obtained.

Study-level points and caveats: Clonotypes that were expanded in thyroid above 0.001 mostly appeared in blood too.

Authors of the study amplified TCR beta CDR3 regions from RNA transcripts. In the first-round RT-PCR of the TCR CDR3, the HTBI primer set was used. TCRdb itself ran the multiplex PCR reads through MiXCR, one entry per CDR3 protein. The sample consists of nearly 600,000 distinct CDR3 sequences, approximately 15% of them appearing once. Pregnant or lactating patients were excluded, as were those with uncontrolled infection or other autoimmune disease. This sequence originates from a woman aged 18-29 years with Graves' ophthalmopathy. The sample comprised blood. The rearrangement joins TRBV6-1 to TRBJ2-7; TRBD1 is a possible D gene (6 bases). The CDR3 DNA sequence: TGTGCCAGCAGTATACGGACAGTCTACGAGCAGTACTTC. Its translation: CASSIRTVYEQYF.